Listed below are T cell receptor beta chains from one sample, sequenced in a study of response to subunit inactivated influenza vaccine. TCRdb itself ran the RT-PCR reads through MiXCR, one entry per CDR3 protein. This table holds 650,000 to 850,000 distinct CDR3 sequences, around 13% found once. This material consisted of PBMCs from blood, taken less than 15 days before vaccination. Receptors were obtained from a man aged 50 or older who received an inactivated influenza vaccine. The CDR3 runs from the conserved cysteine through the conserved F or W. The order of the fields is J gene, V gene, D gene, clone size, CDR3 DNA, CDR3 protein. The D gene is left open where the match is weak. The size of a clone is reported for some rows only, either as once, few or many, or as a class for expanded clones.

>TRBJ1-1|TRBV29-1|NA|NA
TGCAGCGTTACCCTATCGGACACTGAAGCTTTCTTT
CSVTLSDTEAFF
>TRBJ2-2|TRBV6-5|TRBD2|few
TGTGCCAGCAGTTACGTCGGGGGGGCTGACGGGGAGCTGTTTTTT
CASSYVGGADGELFF
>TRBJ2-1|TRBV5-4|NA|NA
TGTGCCAGCAGCCTGCGCGTCGGGAGACCGGGCGATGAGCAGTTCTTC
CASSLRVGRPGDEQFF
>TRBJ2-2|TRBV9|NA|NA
TGTGCCAGCAGCGTAGCCCCACACTGGCGGGCGAACACCGGGGAGCTGTTTTTT
CASSVAPHWRANTGELFF
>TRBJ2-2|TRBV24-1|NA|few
TGTGCCACCTCAGCGGGTTGGACCGGGGAGCTGTTTTTT
CATSAGWTGELFF
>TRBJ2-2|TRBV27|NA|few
TGTGCCAGCAGTTGGACCAGCACCGGGGAGCTGTTTTTT
CASSWTSTGELFF
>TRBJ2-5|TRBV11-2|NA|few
TGTGCCAGCAGCTTAGATTCAGTAGGGAAGAAGACCCAGTACTTC
CASSLDSVGKKTQYF
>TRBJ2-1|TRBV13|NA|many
TGTGCCAGCAGCTTAGCACGGGGGAGCTCCTACAATGAGCAGTTCTTC
CASSLARGSSYNEQFF
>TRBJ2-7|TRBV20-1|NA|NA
TGCAGTGCTCTCTCAGGAGGACAGCCCTACGAGCAGTACTTC
CSALSGGQPYEQYF
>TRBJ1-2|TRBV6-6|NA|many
TGTGCCAGCAGTCCCCCGGAGGACTATGGCTACACCTTC
CASSPPEDYGYTF
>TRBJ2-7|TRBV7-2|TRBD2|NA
TGTGCCAGCAGCTCCCCCCGGACTAGCGGGGGCCGGGAGCAGTACTTC
CASSSPRTSGGREQYF
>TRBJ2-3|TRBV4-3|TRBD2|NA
TGCGCCAGCAGCCAAGATCTGCGGGGGGTCGGCACAGATACGCAGTATTTT
CASSQDLRGVGTDTQYF
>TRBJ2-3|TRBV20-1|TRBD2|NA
TGCAGTGCCCCCTTAAGTCTAGCGGGAGTTAAAGATACGCAGTATTTT
CSAPLSLAGVKDTQYF
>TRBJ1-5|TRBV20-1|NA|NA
TGCAGTGCCCAAAGAGGGAGCAATCAGCCCCAGCATTTT
CSAQRGSNQPQHF
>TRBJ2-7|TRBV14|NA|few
TGTGCCAGCAGCCAAGCCCTAGCGCGAGCCTACGAGCAGTACTTC
CASSQALARAYEQYF
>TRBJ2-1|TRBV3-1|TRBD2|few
TGTGCCAGCAGCCAAGGGACTAGCGGGGTTGAGCAGTTCTTC
CASSQGTSGVEQFF
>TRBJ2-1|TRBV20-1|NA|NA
TGCAGTGCTAGAGAGCAGGGTAGAGGTGAGCAGTTCTTC
CSAREQGRGEQFF
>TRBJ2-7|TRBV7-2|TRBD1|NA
TGTGCCAGCAGCTTATACCCCCGGGACAGCACCTACGAGCAGTACTTC
CASSLYPRDSTYEQYF
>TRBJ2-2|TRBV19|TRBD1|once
TGTGCCAGTAGTCCCGGACAGGGGGGGTACACCGGGGAGCTGTTTTTT
CASSPGQGGYTGELFF
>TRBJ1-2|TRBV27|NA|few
TGTGCCAGCAGGGTTGCAGGGGTTCTCTCTGGCTACACCTTC
CASRVAGVLSGYTF
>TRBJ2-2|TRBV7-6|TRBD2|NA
TGTGCCAGCAGCCGGACTAGCGGGACCCCCCCCGGGGAGCTGTTTTTT
CASSRTSGTPPGELFF
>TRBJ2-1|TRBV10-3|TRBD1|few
TGTGCCATCAGTAACTATGACAGGGAAGAGCAGTTCTTC
CAISNYDREEQFF
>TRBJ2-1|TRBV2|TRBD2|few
TGTGCCACCCAAGCGGGGGCCTTGAGTAATGAGCAGTTCTTC
CATQAGALSNEQFF
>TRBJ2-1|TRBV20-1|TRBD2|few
TGCAGTGCTAGAGGCGGGAGACTAGCGGCTAGCTCCTACAATGAGCAGTTCTTC
CSARGGRLAASSYNEQFF
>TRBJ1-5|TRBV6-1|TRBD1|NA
TGTGCCAGCAGTGGGGACAGAAGAGGCAATCAGCCCCAGCATTTT
CASSGDRRGNQPQHF
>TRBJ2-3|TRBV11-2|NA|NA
TGTGCCAGCAGCGGTCCGGGGGATACGCAGTATTTT
CASSGPGDTQYF
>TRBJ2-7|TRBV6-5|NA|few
TGTGCCAGCAGACAGGGTTTCTACGAGCAGTACTTC
CASRQGFYEQYF
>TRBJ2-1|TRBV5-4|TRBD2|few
TGTGCCAGCAGCTTGGTCTACCTAGCGGGGGGAAGCTCCTACAATGAGCAGTTCTTC
CASSLVYLAGGSSYNEQFF
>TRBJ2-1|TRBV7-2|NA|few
TGTGCCAGCAGGGTAGCGGCCTACAATGAGCAGTTCTTC
CASRVAAYNEQFF
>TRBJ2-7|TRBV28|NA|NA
TGTGCCAGCAGTTTGTATTGGGGGCGCAGTCGGGAGCAGTACTTC
CASSLYWGRSREQYF
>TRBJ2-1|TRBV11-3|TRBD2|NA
TGTGCCAGCAGCAGGCGGGAGGGCCACAATGAGCAGTTCTTC
CASSRREGHNEQFF
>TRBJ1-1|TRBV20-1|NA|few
TGCAGTGCTACCAGACAGAACACTGAAGCTTTCTTT
CSATRQNTEAFF
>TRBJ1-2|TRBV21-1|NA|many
TGTGCCAGCAGCAACCACTCAGAGGCGAACTATGGCTACACCTTC
CASSNHSEANYGYTF
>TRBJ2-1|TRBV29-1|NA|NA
TGCAGCGTTGTGGAGGATAGCTCCTACAATGAGCAGTTCTTC
CSVVEDSSYNEQFF
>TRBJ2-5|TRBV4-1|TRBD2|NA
TGCGCCAGCAGCCAAGGGGGACTAGCGGGGGCCAGGGAGACCCAGTACTTC
CASSQGGLAGARETQYF
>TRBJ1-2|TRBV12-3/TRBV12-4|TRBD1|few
TGTGCCAGCAGCCGAGACAGGGGATGGGAGTATGGCTACACCTTC
CASSRDRGWEYGYTF
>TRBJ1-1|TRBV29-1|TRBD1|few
TGCAGCGAGCGGGACAGGAGGAACACTGAAGCTTTCTTT
CSERDRRNTEAFF
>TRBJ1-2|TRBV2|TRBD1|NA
TGTGCCAGCAGTACTACAGGGGGTTCAGTCTATGGCTACACCTTC
CASSTTGGSVYGYTF
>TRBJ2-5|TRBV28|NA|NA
TGTGCCAGCAGTCCGACGGCCGGGTCCCGATTAGAGACCCAGTACTTC
CASSPTAGSRLETQYF
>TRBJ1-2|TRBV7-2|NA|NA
TGTGCCAGCAGTCAGATGGCTGGGGGCTGGGGCTATGGCTACACCTTC
CASSQMAGGWGYGYTF
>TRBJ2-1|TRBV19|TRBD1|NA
TGTGCCAGTAGTCCCTCCGGGACAGGGAGGTACAATGAGCAGTTCTTC
CASSPSGTGRYNEQFF
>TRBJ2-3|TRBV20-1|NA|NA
TGCAGTGCCAAGAGGGGGTCTAGCACAGATACGCAGTATTTT
CSAKRGSSTDTQYF
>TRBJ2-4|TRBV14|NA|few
TGTGCCAGCAGCCACATCAGGGGAAATACCAAAAACATTCAGTACTTC
CASSHIRGNTKNIQYF
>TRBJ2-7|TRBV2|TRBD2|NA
TGTGCCAGCAGGGAGAGCGGGGGGTTCTACGAGCAGTACTTC
CASRESGGFYEQYF
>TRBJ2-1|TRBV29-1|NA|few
TGCAGCGTTGACGCGGGCCTCGTTGAGCAGTTCTTC
CSVDAGLVEQFF
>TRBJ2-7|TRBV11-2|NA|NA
TGTGCCAGCAGCCGCGGGGCCCCCGAGCAGTACTTC
CASSRGAPEQYF
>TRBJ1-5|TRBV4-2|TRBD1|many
TGTGCCAGCAGCCAAGATGCGGTGGGACAGGCCCAGCCCCAGCATTTT
CASSQDAVGQAQPQHF
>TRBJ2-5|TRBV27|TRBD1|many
TGTGCCAGCAGTTTTGACAGGGCGGTGACCCAGTACTTC
CASSFDRAVTQYF
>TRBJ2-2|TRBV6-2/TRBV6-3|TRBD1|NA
TGTGCCAGCAGCGATCCGGGACAGGGGAAGACCGGGGAGCTGTTTTTT
CASSDPGQGKTGELFF
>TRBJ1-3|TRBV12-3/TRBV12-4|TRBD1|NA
TGTGCCAGCAGCCTCAGGGGGACAGGGGCCTCTGGAAACACCATATATTTT
CASSLRGTGASGNTIYF
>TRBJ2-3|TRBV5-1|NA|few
TGCGCCAGCAGCACCCAAGAGCAGAGTACGCAGTATTTT
CASSTQEQSTQYF
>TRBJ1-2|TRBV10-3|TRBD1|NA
TGTGCCATCAGTGATGGGACAGGGGCTACTAACTATGGCTACACCTTC
CAISDGTGATNYGYTF
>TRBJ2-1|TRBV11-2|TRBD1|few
TGTGCCAGCAGCATTACCGGGACAGACCCCTACAATGAGCAGTTCTTC
CASSITGTDPYNEQFF
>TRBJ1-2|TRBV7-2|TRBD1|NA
TGTGCCAGCAGCTTAGCTTCAGGGGGCTACTATGGCTACACCTTC
CASSLASGGYYGYTF
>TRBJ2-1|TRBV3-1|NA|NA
TGTGCCAGCAGCAAAGATCCCCCGGGATCTATGTTCGCGGATGAGCAGTTCTTC
CASSKDPPGSMFADEQFF
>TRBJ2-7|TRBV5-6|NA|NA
TGTGCCAGCAGCTTTCTTGACAGGAGCTCCTACGAGCAGTACTTC
CASSFLDRSSYEQYF
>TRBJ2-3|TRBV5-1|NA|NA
TGCGCCAGCAACCTGGGGACCTCAGATACGCAGTATTTT
CASNLGTSDTQYF